This T cell receptor (beta chain) stems from a study of T cell repertoires in cytomegalovirus infection. MiXCR was run by TCRdb on the reads, yielding one entry per CDR3 protein. The top ten hold about an eighth of the sample, which has about 830,000 distinct CDR3 sequences, around a third seen once. With respect to this clonotype: Its antigen is as yet unknown.

Here the sequenced sample was cultured CD8+ T cells from PBMCs, taken from culture after CMV antigen stimulation. The origin of this receptor is a human donor in good health (CMV status not recorded). Some clones in this sample may be carry-over from other donors' samples.

The CDR3 sequence is CASSMWAAEKLFF. The CDR3 DNA sequence: TGTGCCAGTAGTATGTGGGCGGCTGAAAAACTGTTTTTT. The chain couples TRBV19 to TRBJ1-4, with D uncertain. CDR1 LNHDA and CDR2 SQIVND come from the germline V gene (reference sequence). The V gene lost 3 bases and the J gene lost 7 bases, with 9 bases spanning the gap. This CDR3 has 13 residues.